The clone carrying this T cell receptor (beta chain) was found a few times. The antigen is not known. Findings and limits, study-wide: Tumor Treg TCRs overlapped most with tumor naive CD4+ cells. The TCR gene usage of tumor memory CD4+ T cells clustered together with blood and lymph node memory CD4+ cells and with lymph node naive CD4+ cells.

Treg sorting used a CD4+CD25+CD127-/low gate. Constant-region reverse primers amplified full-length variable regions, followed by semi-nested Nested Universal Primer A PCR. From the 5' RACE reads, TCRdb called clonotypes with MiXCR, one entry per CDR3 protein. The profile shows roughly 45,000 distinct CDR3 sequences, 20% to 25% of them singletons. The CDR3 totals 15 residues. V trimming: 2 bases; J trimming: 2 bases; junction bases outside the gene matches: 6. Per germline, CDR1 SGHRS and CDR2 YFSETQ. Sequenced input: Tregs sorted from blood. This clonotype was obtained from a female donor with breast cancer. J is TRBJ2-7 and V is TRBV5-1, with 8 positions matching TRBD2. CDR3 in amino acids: CASSFPELAAYEQYF. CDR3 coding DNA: TGCGCCAGCAGCTTTCCGGAACTAGCGGCCTACGAGCAGTACTTC.